This TCR beta chain was observed in a study of blood T cell repertoires in COVID-19. On the study more broadly: Some COVID-19 samples were acute and others convalescent; all came from the United States, Italy and Spain.

V lost 3 bases and J 1 base, leaving 4 bases between the germline ends. There are 13 residues in the CDR3. CDR1 MDHEN and CDR2 SYDVKM come from the germline V gene. Original processing notes: Quantification of nucleated cells was approximated via reference gene primer amplification. Sequenced by immunoSEQ multiplex PCR; TCRdb stores in-frame clones only, minus some. V and J calls and clone size follow that table, whereas D and trimming were derived from the DNA. This table holds 200,000 to 250,000 clones, 85% to 90% found once. V and J are TRBV28 and TRBJ1-3; D is unclear. The sequencing sample was made of PBMCs or T cells enriched from blood (not recorded which). The TCR comes from a woman between 50 and 59 years old with acute COVID-19. The CDR3 nucleotides read TGTGCCAGCAGTTTGCTATCTGGAAACACCATATATTTT. This gives the protein CASSLLSGNTIYF.